A single TCR beta chain is shown here with its context. Its antigen remains undetermined. Base quality data are lacking; no much larger clone is found one base away. Library generation was performed with RT-PCR. Sequencing used an Illumina HiSeq 2500. The public reads were reprocessed in TCRdb via fastp at Q25 and MiXCR, keeping in-frame beta chains. Merged by CDR3 protein, the rows form single entries marked with the most common genes and DNA. The sample yields about 620,000 distinct CDR3 sequences; 11% were counted once. Of the sample, around 10% falls within the top ten clones. This entry belongs to a study of response to subunit inactivated influenza vaccine (dated by TCRdb to between 2017 and 2018). Notes on the research overall: Deep quantitative profiling of the T cell receptor repertoire was used in the study to follow responses to a trivalent subunit inactivated influenza vaccine. Points the paper makes about the study in general: The authors suggested that each seasonal influenza vaccination may recruit only a limited number of new T cells.

From cysteine to phenylalanine, the CDR3 is 17 amino acids long. Only the CDR3 portion is preserved as DNA: 51 bases, with reading frame beginning at the first base. From V the trimming removes 3 bases and from J it removes 6 bases, while the gene matches leave 14 bases of the junction unaccounted for. Taken from the germline V gene (reference sequence), the CDR1 and CDR2 loops are LGHDT and YNNKEL. The same sample was also used in a study of T cells expressing NK-cell markers. As that second study puts it: 5'RACE template switching, by which a universal primer site and unique molecular identifiers were added, was used to make TCR beta cDNA libraries. TCR beta-chain repertoires were profiled in sorted CD3+CD56+NKG2C+, CD3+CD56+NKG2C- and CD3+CD56-NKG2C+ T-cell subsets from eight donors. Among the eight sequenced donors, only one was HCMV-seronegative, while the other seven were HCMV-seropositive. In several experiments an anti-gammadeltaTCR antibody was added to restrict sorting to alphabetaTCR-expressing T cells. In roughly 6 donors, the dominant CD3+CD56+NKG2C+ clonotypes ranked among the top 10 CD8+ clonotypes, making up about 1.0-7.5% of CD8+ T cells. Those dominant clonotypes were again the most abundant among CD3+CD56-NKG2C+ cells in a handful of donors, at about 28.3-60.1%. Whether the expanded NKG2C-expressing T cell clones were specific for HCMV antigens was left unclear. The eight sequenced donors were randomly selected healthy volunteers, three men and five women. HCMV-specific IgG was detected in serum with a commercial ELISA kit to determine HCMV serostatus. Ficoll density gradient centrifugation was used to isolate peripheral blood mononuclear cells from blood. For roughly six donors, bulk peripheral blood T-cell repertoires were additionally sequenced from unsorted PBMC. cDNA synthesis was primed from the TCR beta constant segment and was followed by two successive PCR amplification steps. Illumina HiSeq 2000/2500, MiSeq or NextSeq was used to sequence libraries as 2 x 150 bp reads. MIGEC was used to demultiplex reads and group the reads by UMI, and MiTCR was used to assemble and quantify clonotypes. To exclude erroneous sequences, any TCR cDNA sequence not supported by at least two reads was discarded. Downstream repertoire analysis used the tcR package, and clonotypes were matched across fractions by CDR3 nucleotide sequence plus V segment. Antigen specificity was annotated against VDJdb with VDJmatch, allowing one amino acid substitution in CDR3.

The receptor's source is a man aged 50-59 years who received an inactivated influenza vaccine. Donor details come from another sample of the same person, matched by shared clones. Material: PBMCs from blood, obtained on the day of vaccination. Recombination connected TRBV3-1 to TRBJ2-1, with TRBD1 identical over 7 junction bases. The sequenced DNA is TGTGCCAGCAGCCACCTAGGGTTACTCAGGGGGTCCAATGAGCAGTTCTTC. The resulting protein is CASSHLGLLRGSNEQFF.